Following are 2 T cell receptor beta chains from one sample sequenced in a study of synovial regulatory T cells in juvenile arthritis. Method: immunoSEQ multiplex PCR; TCRdb's copy keeps in-frame clones and lacks some. The sample has about 9,500 clones, and its top ten clones hold roughly 2%. Sequencing was carried out using Treg cells from blood. Subset given: remaining (HLA-DR-negative) circulating blood Treg cells. These receptors all stem from a donor aged 2 to 35 with juvenile idiopathic arthritis.

The CDR3: CASRRLAGGHEQFF. The rearrangement uses TRBV6-5 and TRBJ2-1; TCRdb's D gene call, TRBD2, goes unchecked for lack of DNA. Germline CDR1 is MNHEY and CDR2 is SVGAGI. The CDR3 is 14 residues long. The DNA is unrecorded.

By frequency, this clone is medium-sized. The CDR3 protein is CASSVVPGAVAEAFF. The rearrangement uses TRBV9 and TRBJ1-1. Germline V lookup: CDR1 SGDLS, CDR2 YYNGEE. This CDR3 has 15 residues. DNA was not recorded.